This T cell receptor (beta chain) was sequenced for a study of shared clonotypes between healthy human individuals. Study-wide results and caveats: Genetic and exposure-history diversity was limited by the few donors. Larger estimated richness was generally recorded for naive subsets relative to memory subsets.

Evenly divided among several immunoSEQ plates was the genomic DNA of each subset. Data came from immunoSEQ multiplex PCR; TCRdb stores just in-frame clones and leaves some out. The sample includes hundreds of thousands of clones, roughly 95% of them seen just once. Naive CD8 populations comprised CD45RO-negative cells positively selected for CCR7, excluding terminally differentiated effector memory CD45RA+ cells. Donors included only healthy HIV-negative adults lacking recent acute infections or vaccinations. The V segment lost 3 bases and the J segment 3 bases; nucleotides outside the gene matches: 11. The germline CDR1 and CDR2 sequences are MDHEN and SYDVKM. The CDR3 extends over 16 amino acids. Note on this clone: What it binds is unknown.

What was sequenced was naive CD8+ T cells sorted from blood. This clonotype was obtained from a woman in her twenties or thirties in good health. The gene calls are TRBV28 and TRBJ2-7, with 7 nucleotides matching TRBD2. The CDR3 coding sequence is TGTGCCAGCAGTTTGGTAAGCGGGACTTTCAGCTACGAGCAGTACTTC. It is translated as CASSLVSGTFSYEQYF.